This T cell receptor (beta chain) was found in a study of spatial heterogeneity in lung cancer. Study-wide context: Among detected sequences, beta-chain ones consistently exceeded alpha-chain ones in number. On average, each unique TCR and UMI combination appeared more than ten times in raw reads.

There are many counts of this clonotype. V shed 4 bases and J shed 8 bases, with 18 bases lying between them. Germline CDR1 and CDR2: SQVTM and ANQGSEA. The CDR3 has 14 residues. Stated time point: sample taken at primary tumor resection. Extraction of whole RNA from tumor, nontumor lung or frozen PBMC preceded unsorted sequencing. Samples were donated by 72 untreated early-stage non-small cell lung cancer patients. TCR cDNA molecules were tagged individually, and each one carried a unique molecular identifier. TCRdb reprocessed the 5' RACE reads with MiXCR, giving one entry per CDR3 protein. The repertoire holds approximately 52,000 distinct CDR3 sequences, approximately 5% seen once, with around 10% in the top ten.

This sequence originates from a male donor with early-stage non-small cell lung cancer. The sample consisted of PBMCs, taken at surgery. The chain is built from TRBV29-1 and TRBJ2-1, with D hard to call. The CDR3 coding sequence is TGCAGCGTTGTGATCCCGGAGAAGGAACATGAGCAGTTCTTC. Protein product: CSVVIPEKEHEQFF.